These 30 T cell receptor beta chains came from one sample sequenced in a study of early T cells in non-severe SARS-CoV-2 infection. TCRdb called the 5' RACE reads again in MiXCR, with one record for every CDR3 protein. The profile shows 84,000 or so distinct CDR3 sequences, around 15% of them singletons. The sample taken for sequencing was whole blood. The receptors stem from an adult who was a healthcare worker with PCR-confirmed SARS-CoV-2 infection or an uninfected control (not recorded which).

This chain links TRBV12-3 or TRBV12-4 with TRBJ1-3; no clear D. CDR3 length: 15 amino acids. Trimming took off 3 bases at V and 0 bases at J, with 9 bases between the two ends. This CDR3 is CASSFSLTSGNTIYF. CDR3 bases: TGTGCCAGCAGTTTTTCCCTAACCTCTGGAAACACCATATATTTT.

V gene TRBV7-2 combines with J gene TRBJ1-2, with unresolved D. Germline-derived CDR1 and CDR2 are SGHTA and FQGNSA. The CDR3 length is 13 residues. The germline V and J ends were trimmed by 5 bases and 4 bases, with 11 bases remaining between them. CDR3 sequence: CASSVRSSYGYTF. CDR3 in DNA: TGTGCCAGCAGCGTTCGATCTAGCTATGGCTACACCTTC.

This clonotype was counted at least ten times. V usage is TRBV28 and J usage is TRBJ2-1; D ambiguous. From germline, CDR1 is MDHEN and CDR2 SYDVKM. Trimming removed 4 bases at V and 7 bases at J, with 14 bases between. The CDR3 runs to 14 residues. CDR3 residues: CASSYVGLLNEQFF. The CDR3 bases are TGTGCCAGCAGTTATGTAGGGTTACTGAATGAGCAGTTCTTC. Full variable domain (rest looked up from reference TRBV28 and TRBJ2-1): DVKVTQSSRYLVKRTGEKVFLECVQDMDHENMFWYRQDPGLGLRLIYFSYDVKMKEKGDIPEGYSVSREKKERFSLILESASTNQTSMYLCASSYVGLLNEQFFGPGTRLTVL.

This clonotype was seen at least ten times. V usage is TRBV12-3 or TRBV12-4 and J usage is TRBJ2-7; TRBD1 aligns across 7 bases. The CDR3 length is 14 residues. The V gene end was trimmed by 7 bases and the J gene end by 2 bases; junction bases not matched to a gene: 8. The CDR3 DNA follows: TGTGCCAGCACTCCCCGGGACAGTGCCTACGAGCAGTACTTC. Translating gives CASTPRDSAYEQYF.

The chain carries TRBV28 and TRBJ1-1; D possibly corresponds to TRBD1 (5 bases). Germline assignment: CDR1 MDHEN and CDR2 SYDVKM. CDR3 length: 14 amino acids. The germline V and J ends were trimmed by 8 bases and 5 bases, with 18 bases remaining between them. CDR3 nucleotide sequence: TGTGCCAGCGGAAGGGGCTATGATAGAACTGAAGCTTTCTTT. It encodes CASGRGYDRTEAFF.

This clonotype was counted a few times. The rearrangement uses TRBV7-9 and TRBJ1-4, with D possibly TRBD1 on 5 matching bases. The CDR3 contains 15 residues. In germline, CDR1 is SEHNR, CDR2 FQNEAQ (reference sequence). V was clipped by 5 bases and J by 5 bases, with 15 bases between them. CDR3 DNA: TGTGCCAGCAGCCGAGGGGACGCTTCAAATGAAAAACTGTTTTTT. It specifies CASSRGDASNEKLFF.

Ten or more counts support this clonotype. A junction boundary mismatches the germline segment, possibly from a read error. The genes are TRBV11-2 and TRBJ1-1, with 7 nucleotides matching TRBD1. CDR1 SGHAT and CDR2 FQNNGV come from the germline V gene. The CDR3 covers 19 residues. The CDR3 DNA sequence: TGTGCCAGCAGCTTAAGACAGGGTATGGCTAGTCGCATGAACACTGAAGTTTTCTTT. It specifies CASSLRQGMASRMNTEVFF.

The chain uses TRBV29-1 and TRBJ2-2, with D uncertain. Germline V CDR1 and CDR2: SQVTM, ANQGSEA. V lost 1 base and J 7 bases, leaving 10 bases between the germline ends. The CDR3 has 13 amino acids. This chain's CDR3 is CSVEGPLSGELFF. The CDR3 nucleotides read TGCAGCGTTGAAGGCCCCCTTAGCGGGGAGCTGTTTTTT.

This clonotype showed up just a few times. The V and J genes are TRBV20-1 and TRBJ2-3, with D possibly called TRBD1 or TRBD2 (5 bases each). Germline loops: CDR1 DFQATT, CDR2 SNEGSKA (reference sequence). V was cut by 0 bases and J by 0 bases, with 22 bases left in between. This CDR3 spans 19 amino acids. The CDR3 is CSARDVWGSSAFSTDTQYF. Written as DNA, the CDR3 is TGCAGTGCTAGAGATGTATGGGGGTCGAGCGCCTTTAGCACAGATACGCAGTATTTT.

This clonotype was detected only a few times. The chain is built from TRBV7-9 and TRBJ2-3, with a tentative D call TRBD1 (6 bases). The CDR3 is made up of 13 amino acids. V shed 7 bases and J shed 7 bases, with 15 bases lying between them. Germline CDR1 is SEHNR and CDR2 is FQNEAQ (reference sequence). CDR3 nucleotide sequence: TGTGCCAGCAAGGGGGACCCGCTGAATACGCAGTATTTT. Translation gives CASKGDPLNTQYF.

The CDR3 coding sequence is TGTGCCAGCAGCAAGGCCGGACCAAACAATGAGCAGTTCTTC. This translates into CASSKAGPNNEQFF. The chain has TRBV3-1 and TRBJ2-1; unclear D gene. The V gene lost 5 bases and the J gene lost 5 bases, with 13 bases spanning the gap. This CDR3 spans 14 amino acids. Germline lookup yields CDR1 LGHDT and CDR2 YNNKEL (reference sequence).

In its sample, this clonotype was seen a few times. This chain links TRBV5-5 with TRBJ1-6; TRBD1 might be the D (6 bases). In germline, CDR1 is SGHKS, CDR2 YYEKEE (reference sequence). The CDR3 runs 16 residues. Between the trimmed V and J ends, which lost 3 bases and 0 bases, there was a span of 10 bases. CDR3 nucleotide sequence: TGTGCCAGCAGCTCTACAGGGATCTCCTATAATTCACCCCTCCACTTT. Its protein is CASSSTGISYNSPLHF.

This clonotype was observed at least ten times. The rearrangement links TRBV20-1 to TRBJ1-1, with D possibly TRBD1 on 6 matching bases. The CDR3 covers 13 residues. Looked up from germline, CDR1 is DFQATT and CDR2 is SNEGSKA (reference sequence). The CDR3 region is CSPEGGGNTEAFF. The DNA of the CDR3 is TGCAGCCCCGAGGGAGGGGGGAACACTGAAGCTTTCTTT.

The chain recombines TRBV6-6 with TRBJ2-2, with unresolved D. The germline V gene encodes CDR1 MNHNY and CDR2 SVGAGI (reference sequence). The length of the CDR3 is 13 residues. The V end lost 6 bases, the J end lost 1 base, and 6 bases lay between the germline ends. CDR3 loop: CASSQQNTGELFF. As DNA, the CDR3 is TGTGCCAGCAGCCAACAGAACACCGGGGAGCTGTTTTTT.

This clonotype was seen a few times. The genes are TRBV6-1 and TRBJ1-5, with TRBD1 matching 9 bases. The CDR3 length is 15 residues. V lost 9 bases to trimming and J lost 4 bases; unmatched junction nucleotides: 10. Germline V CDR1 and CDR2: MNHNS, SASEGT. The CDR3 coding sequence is TGTGCCAGTAACTACGGGACAGGGTTAAATCAGCCCCAGCATTTT. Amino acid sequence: CASNYGTGLNQPQHF.

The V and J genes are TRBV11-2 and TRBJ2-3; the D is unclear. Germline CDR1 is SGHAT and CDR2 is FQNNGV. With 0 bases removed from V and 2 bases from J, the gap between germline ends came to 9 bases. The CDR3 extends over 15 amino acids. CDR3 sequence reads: CASSLDMGNTDTQYF. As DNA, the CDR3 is TGTGCCAGCAGCTTAGATATGGGGAACACAGATACGCAGTATTTT. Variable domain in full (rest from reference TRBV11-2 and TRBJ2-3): EAGVAQSPRYKIIEKRQSVAFWCNPISGHATLYWYQQILGQGPKLLIQFQNNGVVDDSQLPKDRFSAERLKGVDSTLKIQPAKLEDSAVYLCASSLDMGNTDTQYFGPGTRLTVL.

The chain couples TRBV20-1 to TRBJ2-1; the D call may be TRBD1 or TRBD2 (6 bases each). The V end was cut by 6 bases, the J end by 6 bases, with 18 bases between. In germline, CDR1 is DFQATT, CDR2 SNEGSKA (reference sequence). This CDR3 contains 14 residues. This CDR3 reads CSARGPDRFNEQFF. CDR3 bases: TGCAGTGCGCGGGGACCGGACAGATTCAATGAGCAGTTCTTC.

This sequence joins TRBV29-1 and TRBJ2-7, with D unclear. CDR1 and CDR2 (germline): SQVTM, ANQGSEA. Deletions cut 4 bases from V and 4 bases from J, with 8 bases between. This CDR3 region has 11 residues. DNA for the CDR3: TGCAGCGTTGTTAGTGGATACGAGCAGTACTTC. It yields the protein CSVVSGYEQYF.

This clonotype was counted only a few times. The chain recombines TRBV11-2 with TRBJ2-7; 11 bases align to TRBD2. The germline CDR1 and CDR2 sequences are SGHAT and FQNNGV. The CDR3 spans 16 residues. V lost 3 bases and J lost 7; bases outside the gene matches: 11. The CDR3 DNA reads TGTGCCAGCAGCTTGGGGACTAGCGGAAATCTGTTTGAGCAGTACTTC. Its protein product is CASSLGTSGNLFEQYF.

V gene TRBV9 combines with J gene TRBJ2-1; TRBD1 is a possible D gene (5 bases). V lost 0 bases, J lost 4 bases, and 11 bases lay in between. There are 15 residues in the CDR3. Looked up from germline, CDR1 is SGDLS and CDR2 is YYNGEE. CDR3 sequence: CASSVEWGTYNEQFF. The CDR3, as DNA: TGTGCCAGCAGCGTAGAGTGGGGCACGTACAATGAGCAGTTCTTC.

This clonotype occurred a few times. CDR3 sequence (DNA): TGCAGTGCCTGGGACAGCAGCTCCTACGAGCAGTACTTC. Encoded protein: CSAWDSSSYEQYF. This chain connects TRBV20-1 to TRBJ2-7; 7 nucleotides match TRBD1. Losses at the gene ends were 6 bases for V and 0 bases for J; bases not matched to a gene: 5. Per germline, CDR1 DFQATT and CDR2 SNEGSKA (reference sequence). There are 13 residues in the CDR3.

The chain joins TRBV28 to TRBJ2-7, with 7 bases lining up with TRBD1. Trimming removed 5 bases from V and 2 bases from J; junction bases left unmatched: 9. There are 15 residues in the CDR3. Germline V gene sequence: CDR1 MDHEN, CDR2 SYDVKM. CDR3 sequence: CASSPLTGWTYEQYF. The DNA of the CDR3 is TGTGCCAGCAGTCCCCTGACAGGGTGGACCTACGAGCAGTACTTC.

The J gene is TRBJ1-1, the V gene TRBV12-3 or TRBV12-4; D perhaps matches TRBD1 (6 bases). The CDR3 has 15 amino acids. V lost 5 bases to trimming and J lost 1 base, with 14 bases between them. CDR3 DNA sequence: TGTGCCAGCAGTCCTAGGGGGACGGGGAACACTGAAGCTTTCTTT. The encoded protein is CASSPRGTGNTEAFF.

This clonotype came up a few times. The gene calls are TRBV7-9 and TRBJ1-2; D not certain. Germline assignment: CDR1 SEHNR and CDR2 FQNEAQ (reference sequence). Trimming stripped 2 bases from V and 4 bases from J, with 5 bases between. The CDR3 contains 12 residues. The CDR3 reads CASSLYTYGYTF. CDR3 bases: TGTGCCAGCAGCTTATACACCTATGGCTACACCTTC.

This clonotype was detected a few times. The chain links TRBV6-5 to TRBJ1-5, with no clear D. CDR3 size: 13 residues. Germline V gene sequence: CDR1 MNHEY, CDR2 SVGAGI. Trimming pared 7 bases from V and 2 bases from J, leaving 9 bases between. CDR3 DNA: TGTGCCAGCACGGGAGGAGGCAATCAGCCCCAGCATTTT. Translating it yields CASTGGGNQPQHF.

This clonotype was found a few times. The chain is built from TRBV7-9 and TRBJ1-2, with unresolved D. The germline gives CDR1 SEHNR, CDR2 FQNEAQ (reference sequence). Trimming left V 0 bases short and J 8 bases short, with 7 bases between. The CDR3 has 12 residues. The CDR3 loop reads CASSLANIGYTF. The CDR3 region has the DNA TGTGCCAGCAGCTTAGCGAACATAGGCTACACCTTC. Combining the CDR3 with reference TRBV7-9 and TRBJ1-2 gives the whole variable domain DTGVSQNPRHKITKRGQNVTFRCDPISEHNRLYWYRQTLGQGPEFLTYFQNEAQLEKSRLLSDRFSAERPKGSFSTLEIQRTEQGDSAMYLCASSLANIGYTFGSGTRLTVV.

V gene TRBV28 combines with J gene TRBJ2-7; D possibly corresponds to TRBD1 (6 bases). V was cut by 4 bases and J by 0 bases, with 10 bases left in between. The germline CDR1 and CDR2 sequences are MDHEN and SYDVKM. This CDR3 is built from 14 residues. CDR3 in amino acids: CASSSGTFSYEQYF. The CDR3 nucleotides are TGTGCCAGCAGTTCCGGGACATTCTCCTACGAGCAGTACTTC.

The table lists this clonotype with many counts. This chain's CDR3 is CASSHRDFTEQYF. CDR3 nucleotides: TGTGCCAGCAGCCATCGGGACTTTACCGAGCAGTACTTC. This rearrangement joins TRBV7-3 to TRBJ2-7, with D possibly being TRBD2 (6 bases). The germline V gene encodes CDR1 SGHTA and CDR2 FQGTGA. V was cut by 5 bases and J by 6 bases, with 14 bases left in between. The CDR3 length is 13 residues.

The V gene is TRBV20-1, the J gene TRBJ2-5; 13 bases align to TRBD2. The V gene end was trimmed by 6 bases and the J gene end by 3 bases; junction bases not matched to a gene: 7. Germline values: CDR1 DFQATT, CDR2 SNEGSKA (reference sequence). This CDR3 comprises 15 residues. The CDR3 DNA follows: TGCAGTGCCGAGGGACTAGCGGGGTCTGAAGAGACCCAGTACTTC. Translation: CSAEGLAGSEETQYF.

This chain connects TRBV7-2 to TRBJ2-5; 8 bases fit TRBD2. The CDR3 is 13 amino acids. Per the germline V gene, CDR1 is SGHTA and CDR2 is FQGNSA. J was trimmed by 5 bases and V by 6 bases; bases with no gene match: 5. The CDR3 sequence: CASRASGQETQYF. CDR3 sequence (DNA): TGTGCCAGCAGAGCTAGCGGGCAGGAGACCCAGTACTTC.